This is a list of T cell receptor beta chains from one sample in a study of T cell responses to AZD1222 COVID-19 vaccine. TCRdb's table, derived via immunoSEQ multiplex PCR, lists solely in-frame clones and lacks some. The sample contains 150,000 or so clones, 90% to 95% of which appear only once. Sequencing was performed on peripheral blood, taken on day 0 of AZD1222 vaccination. The receptors come from an adult in good health. Each CDR3 is given with its conserved first and last residue. The D gene is left open where the match is weak. Rows may omit the clone size; those that give it use once, few, many or a size class.

j_call,d_call,clone_size,v_call,cdr3_nt,cdr3_aa
TRBJ1-5,TRBD1,once,TRBV7-2,TGTGCCAGCAGCCTAGGGACAGCCAATCAGCCCCAGCATTTT,CASSLGTANQPQHF
TRBJ2-7,TRBD1,NA,TRBV4-3,TGCGCCAGCAGCCAAGTGGGACAGGGGGCCAACGAGCAGTACTTC,CASSQVGQGANEQYF
TRBJ2-3,TRBD2,NA,TRBV3-1/TRBV3-2,TGTGCCAGCAGCCCCGGACTAGCGGGGGGGATCACAGATACGCAGTATTTT,CASSPGLAGGITDTQYF
TRBJ2-3,TRBD2,NA,TRBV6-4,TGTGCCAGCAGTCCCACGACTAGCGGGGGCACAGATACGCAGTATTTT,CASSPTTSGGTDTQYF
TRBJ2-1,TRBD2,NA,TRBV19,TGTGCCAGTAGCCCACCGGGAGGGCGTTACAATGAGCAGTTCTTC,CASSPPGGRYNEQFF
TRBJ1-4,NA,NA,TRBV6-6,TGTGCCAGCAGTCCCAGCGGCCTGGGACAAAAACTGTTTTTT,CASSPSGLGQKLFF
TRBJ1-1,TRBD1,NA,TRBV19,TGTGCCAGTAGTATGACAGGGGTCCCTGAAGCTTTCTTT,CASSMTGVPEAFF
TRBJ1-5,NA,NA,TRBV21-1,TGTGCCAGCAGCAAATTAAAAGTGCGGGGCGAGTGGAATCAGCCCCAGCATTTT,CASSKLKVRGEWNQPQHF
TRBJ1-6,NA,NA,TRBV5-6,TGTGCCAGCAGCTCCCAGGGAGTTCCTTGGGATTCACCCCTCCACTTT,CASSSQGVPWDSPLHF
TRBJ2-5,TRBD2,NA,TRBV5-4,TGTGCCAGCAGCACACAAAAGGGACTAGCGGGAGAAGAGACCCAGTACTTC,CASSTQKGLAGEETQYF
TRBJ1-5,NA,NA,TRBV7-9,TGTGCCAGCAGCTTAGGATTGACAGAATATAGCAATCAGCCCCAGCATTTT,CASSLGLTEYSNQPQHF
TRBJ1-2,NA,NA,TRBV6-5,TGTGCCAGCACCGTACAGAACTATGGCTACACCTTC,CASTVQNYGYTF
TRBJ1-1,NA,NA,TRBV4-1,TGCGCCAGCAGCCACCTAACAGGGAAACCCATGAACACTGAAGCTTTCTTT,CASSHLTGKPMNTEAFF
TRBJ2-1,NA,NA,TRBV18,TGTGCCAGCTCGCTTAACCGACCGGGACTCACCAGCAATGAGCAGTTCTTC,CASSLNRPGLTSNEQFF
TRBJ1-1,TRBD1,NA,TRBV19,TGTGCCAGTAGTCCCAGAAGACAGGGGTTGAACACTGAAGCTTTCTTT,CASSPRRQGLNTEAFF
TRBJ1-4,NA,NA,TRBV3-1/TRBV3-2,TGTGCCAGCAGCCAGATCAGAGCAACTAATGAAAAACTGTTTTTT,CASSQIRATNEKLFF
TRBJ1-1,NA,once,TRBV5-4,TGTGCCAGCAGCCCAGAGGTGGGGCGCGGGACTGAAGCTTTCTTT,CASSPEVGRGTEAFF
TRBJ1-3,NA,NA,TRBV6-6,TGTGCCAGCAGTTACTCAGCCGGGTCTGGAAACACCATATATTTT,CASSYSAGSGNTIYF
TRBJ1-5,TRBD1,NA,TRBV28,TGTGCCAGCAGCCCGGACAGGGTTCAGCCCCAGCATTTT,CASSPDRVQPQHF
TRBJ1-4,NA,NA,TRBV7-9,TGTGCCAGCAGCGCAACGACACTGTCCGTCGGAGAAAAACTGTTTTTT,CASSATTLSVGEKLFF
TRBJ2-7,NA,NA,TRBV7-2,TGTGCCAGCAGCTTAGTTTCGGGGGCTGTCCACGAGCAGTACTTC,CASSLVSGAVHEQYF
TRBJ2-5,TRBD2,NA,TRBV10-3,TGTGCCATCAGGGGACTAGAGGAGACCCAGTACTTC,CAIRGLEETQYF
TRBJ2-2,NA,NA,TRBV7-9,TGTGCCAGCAGCTTAGGACTTAACACCGGGGAGCTGTTTTTT,CASSLGLNTGELFF
TRBJ2-1,NA,few,TRBV7-2,TGTGCCAGCAGCCCCCAGGCCCGGGACAATGAGCAGTTCTTC,CASSPQARDNEQFF
TRBJ2-1,NA,NA,TRBV12-5,TGTGCTAGCCTGTGGGTCAATGAGCAGTTCTTC,CASLWVNEQFF
TRBJ2-1,NA,NA,TRBV10-1,TGCGCCAGCAGGAGGGAGTTAGCGGCCGGTGAGCAGTTCTTC,CASRRELAAGEQFF
TRBJ2-2,NA,NA,TRBV15,TGTGCCACCAGCAGAGGGGGAGAAGACACCGGGGAGCTGTTTTTT,CATSRGGEDTGELFF
TRBJ2-7,NA,NA,TRBV12-3/TRBV12-4,TGTGCCAGCAGCAGAGGGGGCGAGCAGTACTTC,CASSRGGEQYF
TRBJ1-4,NA,NA,TRBV12-3/TRBV12-4,TGTGCCAGCAGTTTATACGGGAATGAAAAACTGTTTTTT,CASSLYGNEKLFF
TRBJ1-3,NA,NA,TRBV7-2,TGTGCCAGCAGCCTCGTTGACGTTTCTGGAAACACCATATATTTT,CASSLVDVSGNTIYF
TRBJ2-1,TRBD2,NA,TRBV7-2,TGTGCCAGCAGCTTAGGAGGGACTAGCAACTACAATGAGCAGTTCTTC,CASSLGGTSNYNEQFF
TRBJ2-3,NA,NA,TRBV7-9,TGTGCCAGCAGCTTAGAGATCGGTACAGATACGCAGTATTTT,CASSLEIGTDTQYF
TRBJ1-6,NA,NA,TRBV18,TGTGCCAGCTCACCGCTGAGCGACTATAATTCACCCCTCCACTTT,CASSPLSDYNSPLHF
TRBJ2-4,TRBD2,NA,TRBV6-1,TGTGCCAGCAGTGAAGGAGGGGCGGGAGGCCATGTAGCCAAAAACATTCAGTACTTC,CASSEGGAGGHVAKNIQYF
TRBJ2-1,NA,NA,TRBV28,TGTGCCAGCAGGCCACCCAGGTGGAAAGTTCAGTTCTTC,CASRPPRWKVQFF
TRBJ1-3,NA,NA,TRBV29-1,TGCAGCGTTCGGGGGGCGAGCGGGACCGCTGGAAACACCATATATTTT,CSVRGASGTAGNTIYF
TRBJ2-1,NA,NA,TRBV5-1,TGCGCCAGCAGCTTAGCGGGACAGCGATCCGATGAGCAGTTCTTC,CASSLAGQRSDEQFF
TRBJ2-3,TRBD1,NA,TRBV6-2/TRBV6-3,TGTGCCAGCAGTCGACAGGGAAGCACAGATACGCAGTATTTT,CASSRQGSTDTQYF
TRBJ2-2,TRBD2,NA,TRBV24-1,TGTGCCACCAGTGATGTTAGCGGGACGAACACCGGGGAGCTGTTTTTT,CATSDVSGTNTGELFF
TRBJ2-7,TRBD1,NA,TRBV30,TGTGCCTGGCGCCGGCCCGGACAGGGACGATGGAACGAGCAGTACTTC,CAWRRPGQGRWNEQYF
TRBJ1-6,TRBD1,NA,TRBV19,TGTGCCAGTAGTACCCGGGACAGATATAATTCACCCCTCCACTTT,CASSTRDRYNSPLHF